The T cell receptor (beta chain) under discussion was sequenced for a study of T cell clusters in autoimmune cytopenias. Notes on this clonotype: No antigen is known for it.

TRB was amplified by touch-down multiplex PCR, primer pools A and B combined. TCRdb re-called the multiplex PCR reads; one entry per CDR3 protein, DNA not given. Found here are 9,000 to 15,000 distinct CDR3 sequences; the top ten clones hold about 20%. Study outcomes and limitations: Healthy donors had about 3-fold more exclusive TRB clusters than active autoimmune hepatitis patients.

TRB amplification used 250 ng of peripheral blood genomic DNA. The CDR3 totals 15 residues. Germline values: CDR1 LNHDA, CDR2 SQIVND (reference sequence). These records were also assigned to another study, of T cell repertoires in aging, cancer and after chemotherapy.

The TCR sequence derives from a human donor in good health. This chain joins TRBV19 and TRBJ1-4; TCRdb lists TRBD1, though no DNA is available to test this call. Specimen: peripheral blood. CDR3 in amino acids: CASMRQRTTNEKLFF. Based on the CDR3 plus reference TRBV19 and TRBJ1-4, the full variable domain is DGGITQSPKYLFRKEGQNVTLSCEQNLNHDAMYWYRQDPGQGLRLIYYSQIVNDFQKGDIAEGYSVSREKKESFPLTVTSAQKNPTAFYLCASMRQRTTNEKLFFGSGTQLSVL.